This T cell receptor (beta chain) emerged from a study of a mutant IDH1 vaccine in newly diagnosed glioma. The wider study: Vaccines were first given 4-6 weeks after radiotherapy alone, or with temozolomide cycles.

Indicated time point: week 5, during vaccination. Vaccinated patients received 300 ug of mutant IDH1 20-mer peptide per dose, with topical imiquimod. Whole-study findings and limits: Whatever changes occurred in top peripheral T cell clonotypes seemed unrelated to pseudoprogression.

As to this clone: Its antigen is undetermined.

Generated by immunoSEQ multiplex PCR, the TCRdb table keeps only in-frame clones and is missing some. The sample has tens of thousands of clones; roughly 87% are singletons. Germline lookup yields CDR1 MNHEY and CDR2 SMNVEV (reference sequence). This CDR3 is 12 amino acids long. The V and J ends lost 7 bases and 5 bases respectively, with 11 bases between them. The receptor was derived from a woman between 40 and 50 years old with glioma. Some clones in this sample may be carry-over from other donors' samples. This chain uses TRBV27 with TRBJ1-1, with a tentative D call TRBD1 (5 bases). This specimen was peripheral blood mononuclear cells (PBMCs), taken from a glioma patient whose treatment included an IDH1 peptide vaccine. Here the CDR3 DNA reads TGTGCCAGCAAACGGGGCACGACTGAAGCTTTCTTT. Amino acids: CASKRGTTEAFF.